Reported below is one TCR beta chain. What it recognizes is unknown. Through 5' RACE with UMI labels, the TRB cDNA libraries were prepared. After re-calling the 5' RACE reads, TCRdb lists one entry per CDR3 protein, DNA absent. The data show some 8,000 distinct CDR3 sequences, and the top ten clones hold under 2.5%. Naive CD8+ T cells showed a CD45RO-CCR7+CD27+CD95- phenotype. The CDR3 has 14 residues. These data are taken from a study of CXCR3-negative and CXCR3-positive naive CD8 T cells. Study in general: Across all libraries, TRB reads numbered 120 million to 150 million, with about 1.5 +/- 0.3 million in each library.

Regarding the study as a whole: Most assays were run on fresh PBMCs (CXCR3 expression partially decreased after cryopreservation). Memory cells showed distinct TRBV-TRBJ patterns, while the two naive subsets matched.

Source material: naive CXCR3- CD8+ T cells from blood. Subset in this sample: CD45RO-CCR7+CD27+CD95- naive CD8+ T cells lacking CXCR3 (TNR3-). The chain combines TRBV12-3 or TRBV12-4 with TRBJ1-5. The sequence came from a human donor in good health. Some clones in this sample may be carry-over from other donors' samples. CDR3: CATTLDGPNQPQHF.